These T cell receptor beta chains were read from a single sample in a study of T cells in Graves' hyperthyroidism and ophthalmopathy. TCRdb processed the multiplex PCR reads anew with MiXCR; each CDR3 protein has one entry. The table has about 700,000 distinct CDR3 sequences, about 45% seen once. Sequences were obtained from peripheral blood or thyroid tissue (not recorded which). These receptors all come from an adult man with Graves' disease, either hyperthyroidism or ophthalmopathy (not recorded which). The CDR3 runs from the conserved cysteine through the conserved F or W. Each record gives: CDR3 length, V gene, J gene, CDR3 protein.

15	TRBV10-2	TRBJ1-2	CASSDLFWTPGGYTF
13	TRBV7-8	TRBJ2-5	CASGRQLQETQYF
12	TRBV20-1	TRBJ2-7	CSTDRGPYEQYF
12	TRBV20-1	TRBJ1-2	CSATTGSYGYTF
16	TRBV6-4	TRBJ1-3	CASSDLTGNTGNTIYF
14	TRBV12-3/TRBV12-4	TRBJ1-2	CASSYGGGSYGYTF
13	TRBV7-8	TRBJ1-2	CASSFFQGRGYTF
13	TRBV2	TRBJ1-4	CASNRVREEVLFF
14	TRBV7-3	TRBJ2-2	CASSLGAVGGELFF
14	TRBV7-8	TRBJ2-5	CASSPNSYQETQYF
15	TRBV12-3/TRBV12-4	TRBJ1-3	CASSLTSGGGNTIYF
15	TRBV12-3/TRBV12-4	TRBJ2-7	CASSLDGGYGYEQYF
14	TRBV20-1	TRBJ1-6	CSARALRPDSPLHF
14	TRBV5-1	TRBJ2-7	CASSIQGVSYEQYF
15	TRBV10-3	TRBJ2-2	CASRRGRAWPGELFF
13	TRBV24-1	TRBJ1-2	CATGQGNNYGYTF
15	TRBV7-2	TRBJ1-6	CASTITGAGYSPLHF
15	TRBV7-8	TRBJ1-2	CASSQVAATNYGYTF
15	TRBV11-2	TRBJ2-7	CASSLWGGGAYEQYF
14	TRBV10-3	TRBJ1-2	CAISRQGIDYGYTF
17	TRBV20-1	TRBJ1-1	CSARDRRQGAVGTEAFF
16	TRBV7-8	TRBJ2-2	CASSPDRGLVTGELFF
12	TRBV12-5	TRBJ2-5	CASGPDGETQYF
18	TRBV2	TRBJ2-2	CASSFGLAGGSGTGELFF
12	TRBV2	TRBJ1-5	CASSEGWEPQHF
16	TRBV14	TRBJ1-6	CASSQVSRGFGSPLHF
17	TRBV7-9	TRBJ2-2	CASTPRGLAGSTGELFF
13	TRBV20-1	TRBJ2-7	CSATPHLSYEQYF
13	TRBV10-3	TRBJ2-5	CAINSDRGETQYF
15	TRBV7-9	TRBJ1-4	CASSLAGARVEKLFF
16	TRBV7-8	TRBJ2-7	CASSSERLADSYEQYF
14	TRBV28	TRBJ1-2	CASSLPDSYYGYTF
15	TRBV2	.	CASSAGTSGLNEQFF
16	TRBV10-2	TRBJ2-6	CASKGGTGDGANVLTF
14	TRBV20-1	TRBJ2-7	CSAARTSGNYEQYF
17	TRBV14	TRBJ1-2	CASSPTGLRSGLDGYTF
12	TRBV29-1	TRBJ2-2	CSLSALSGELFF
17	TRBV7-9	TRBJ2-5	CASSLAIGGSGLSTQYF
15	TRBV5-8	TRBJ2-5	CASSFEGPGQETQYF
16	TRBV29-1	TRBJ1-4	CSVGAAGGPSSEKLFF
14	TRBV20-1	TRBJ1-2	CSASVTASNYGYTF
12	TRBV29-1	TRBJ1-4	CSDRDTDEKLFF
9	TRBV19	TRBJ2-7	CAPPGPIHF